This TCR beta chain was sequenced during a study of T cell responses to AZD1222 COVID-19 vaccine. This table comes from immunoSEQ multiplex PCR, and its TCRdb copy is limited to in-frame clones, with some not included. The sample contains about 120,000 clones, 70% to 90% of which appear only once. Study observations and caveats: Per reports, nearly half of all spike-specific TCRs target regions that are unmutated in variants. Seropositive at baseline were only 5 to 7 AZD1222 recipients.

As regards this clone: Its antigen is undetermined.

Source: peripheral blood, taken on day 0 of AZD1222 vaccination. The receptor comes from an adult in good health.

CDR3 nucleotide sequence: TGTGCCAGCAGCTTAGTAGCGGGACGGTACGAGCAGTACTTC. Its protein product is CASSLVAGRYEQYF. The chain employs TRBV7-2 and TRBJ2-7; 8 nucleotides agree with TRBD2. The CDR3 totals 14 residues. V gave up 1 base and J gave up 4 bases; unmatched junction bases: 3. Looked up from germline, CDR1 is SGHTA and CDR2 is FQGNSA. Combining the CDR3 with reference TRBV7-2 and TRBJ2-7 gives the whole variable domain GAGVSQSPSNKVTEKGKDVELRCDPISGHTALYWYRQSLGQGLEFLIYFQGNSAPDKSGLPSDRFSAERTGGSVSTLTIQRTQQEDSAVYLCASSLVAGRYEQYFGPGTRLTVT.